This T cell receptor (beta chain) emerged from a study of identical twins. Whole-study results and caveats: Memory repertoires lacked the insertion deficit that abundant cord blood beta clonotypes showed. Beta out-of-frame twin sharing showed a weaker excess.

This clonotype has ten or more counts. Antigen: not known. The CDR3 is 13 residues long. Trimming took 3 bases from V and 3 from J; bases not matched to a gene: 2. CDR1 and CDR2 from the germline V gene are SGDLS and YYNGEE. Template switching, a step in the protocol, added a universal primer site, and cDNA carried unique molecular identifiers. TCRdb fed the 5' RACE reads into MiXCR, producing one record per CDR3 protein. The sample consists of under 350,000 distinct CDR3 sequences, just under 9.5% of them appearing once. This sample also belongs to another study, concerning yellow fever vaccine responses in identical twins.

The chain recombines TRBV9 with TRBJ2-7; 8 nucleotides match TRBD1. Sequencing used CD8+ T cells sorted from blood. The sequence was obtained from a woman aged 18-29 years in good health. The CDR3 region has the DNA TGTGCCAGCAGCGGAGGGACAGGCTACGAGCAGTACTTC. Protein: CASSGGTGYEQYF.